This T cell receptor beta chain was recovered during a study of identical twins. The J segment lost 1 base and the V segment lost 4 bases, leaving 14 bases of the junction unmatched. Germline CDR1 and CDR2: DFQATT and SNEGSKA (reference sequence). This CDR3 has 18 residues. One entry per CDR3 protein results from TCRdb running MiXCR on the 5' RACE reads. This sample has about 520,000 distinct CDR3 sequences, with about 20% found just once. The data also belong to a second study, concerning T cells expressing NK-cell markers.

This receptor was identified in a woman between 18 and 30 years old in good health. Sequenced: CD4+ T cells sorted from blood. This chain uses TRBV20-1 with TRBJ1-1; TRBD1 agrees at 11 bases. The CDR3 DNA reads as TGCAGTGCTATATCCCCCTCGGGACAGGGGGTTAGGAACACTGAAGCTTTCTTT. Its translation: CSAISPSGQGVRNTEAFF.